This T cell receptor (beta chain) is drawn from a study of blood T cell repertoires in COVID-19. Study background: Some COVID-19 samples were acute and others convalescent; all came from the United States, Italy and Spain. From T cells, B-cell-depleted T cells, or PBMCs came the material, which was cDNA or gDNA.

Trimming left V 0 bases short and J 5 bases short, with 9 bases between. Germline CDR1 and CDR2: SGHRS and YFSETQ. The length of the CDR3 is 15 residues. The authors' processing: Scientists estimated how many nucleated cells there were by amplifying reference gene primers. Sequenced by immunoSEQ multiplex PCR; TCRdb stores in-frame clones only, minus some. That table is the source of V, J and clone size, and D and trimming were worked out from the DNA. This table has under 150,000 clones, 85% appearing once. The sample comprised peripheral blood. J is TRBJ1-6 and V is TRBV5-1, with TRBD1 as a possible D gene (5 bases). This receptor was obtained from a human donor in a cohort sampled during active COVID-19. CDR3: CASSLVGEDNSPLHF. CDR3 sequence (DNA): TGCGCCAGCAGCTTGGTGGGGGAGGATAATTCACCCCTCCACTTT.